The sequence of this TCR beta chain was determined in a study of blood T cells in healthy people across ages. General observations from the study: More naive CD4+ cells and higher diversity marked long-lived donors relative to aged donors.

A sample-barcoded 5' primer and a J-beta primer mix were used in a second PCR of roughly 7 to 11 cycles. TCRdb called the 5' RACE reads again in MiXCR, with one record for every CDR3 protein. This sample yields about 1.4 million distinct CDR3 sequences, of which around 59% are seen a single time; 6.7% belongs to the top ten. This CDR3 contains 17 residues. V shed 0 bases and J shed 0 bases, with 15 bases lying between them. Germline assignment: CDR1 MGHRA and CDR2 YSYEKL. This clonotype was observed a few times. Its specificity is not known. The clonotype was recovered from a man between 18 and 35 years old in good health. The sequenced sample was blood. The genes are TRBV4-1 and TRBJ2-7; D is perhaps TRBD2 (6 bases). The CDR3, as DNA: TGCGCCAGCAGCCAAGATCCCCCGGCGGGGACCTCCTACGAGCAGTACTTC. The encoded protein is CASSQDPPAGTSYEQYF.